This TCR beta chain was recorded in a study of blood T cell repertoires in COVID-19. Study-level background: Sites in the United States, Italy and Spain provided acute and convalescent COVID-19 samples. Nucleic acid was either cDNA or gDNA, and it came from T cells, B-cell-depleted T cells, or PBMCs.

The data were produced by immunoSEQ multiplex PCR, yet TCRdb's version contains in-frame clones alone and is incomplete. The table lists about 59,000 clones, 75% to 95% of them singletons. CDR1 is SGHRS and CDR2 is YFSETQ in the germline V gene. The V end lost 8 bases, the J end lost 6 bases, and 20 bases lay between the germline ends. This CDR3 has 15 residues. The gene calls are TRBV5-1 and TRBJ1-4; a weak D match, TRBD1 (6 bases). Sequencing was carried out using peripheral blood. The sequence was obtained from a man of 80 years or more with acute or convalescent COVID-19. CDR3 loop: CASRDVMDSDEKLFF. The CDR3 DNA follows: TGCGCCAGTCGAGACGTAATGGACAGCGATGAAAAACTGTTTTTT.